This T cell receptor beta chain was sequenced during a study of CD8+CD57+ T cells in acquired aplastic anemia. Study at large: As sequenced from healthy donors, CD4+ cells averaged roughly 9.9 million reads.

The length of the CDR3 is 14 residues. Germline V gene lookup returns CDR1 LNHDA and CDR2 SQIVND (reference sequence). Trimming cost V 4 bases and J 2 bases, with 12 bases left between them. CDR3 and TCR beta VDJ profiling relied on genomic DNA as the template. TCRdb re-analysed the reads in MiXCR, keeping a single row per CDR3 protein. The data show 180,000 or so distinct CDR3 sequences, roughly half seen once. This clonotype was obtained from a human donor in good health. The V call is TRBV19, the J call TRBJ2-7, with D unclear. Sequences were obtained from sorted CD4+, CD8+, or CD8+CD57+ T cells (not recorded which) from PBMCs. The CDR3 here is CASSTPGRTYEQYF. CDR3 DNA sequence: TGTGCCAGTAGTACCCCCGGACGGACCTACGAGCAGTACTTC. Based on the CDR3 plus reference TRBV19 and TRBJ2-7, the full variable domain is DGGITQSPKYLFRKEGQNVTLSCEQNLNHDAMYWYRQDPGQGLRLIYYSQIVNDFQKGDIAEGYSVSREKKESFPLTVTSAQKNPTAFYLCASSTPGRTYEQYFGPGTRLTVT.